The clone carrying this T cell receptor (beta chain) was found many times. The study used a library that attached unique molecular identifiers to individual cDNA molecules. TCRdb ran MiXCR on the RACE reads and lists one entry per CDR3 protein. The sample comprises 350,000 to 400,000 distinct CDR3 sequences, about 6% of which are singletons, and about 5% rests with the top ten. The ends were cut back, 3 bases at V and 0 bases at J, with 3 bases in the middle. The CDR3 consists of 12 residues. This entry is derived from a study of human T cells and chemical hapten exposure. Time point denoted: patch test 2, 6 weeks after DPC sensitization. Treatment denoted: therapeutic diphenylcyclopropenone sensitization with weekly scalp DPC.

This TCR derives from a woman between 18 and 29 years old with alopecia areata. Some clones in this sample may be carry-over from other donors' samples. Sequences were derived from whole blood, sampled in connection with sensitization to the hapten diphenylcyclopropenone (DPC). The genes are TRBV12-3 or TRBV12-4 and TRBJ2-7; unclear D gene. CDR3 DNA sequence: TGTGCCAGCAGTTTCGGCTCCTACGAGCAGTACTTC. As protein: CASSFGSYEQYF.